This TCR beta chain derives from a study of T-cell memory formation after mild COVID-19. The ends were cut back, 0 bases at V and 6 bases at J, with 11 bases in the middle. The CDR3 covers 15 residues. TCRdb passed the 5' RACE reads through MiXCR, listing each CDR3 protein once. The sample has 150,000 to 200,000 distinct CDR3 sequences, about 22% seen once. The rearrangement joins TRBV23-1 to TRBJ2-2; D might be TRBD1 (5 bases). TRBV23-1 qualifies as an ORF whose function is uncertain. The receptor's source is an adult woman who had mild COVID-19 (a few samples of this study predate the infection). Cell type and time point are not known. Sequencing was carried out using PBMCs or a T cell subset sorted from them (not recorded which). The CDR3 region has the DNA TGCGCCAGCAGTCAATCGAGGCGCAGGGCCGGGGAGCTGTTTTTT. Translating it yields CASSQSRRRAGELFF.